The entry below gives a single T cell receptor (beta chain) sequence along with its context. The sample belongs to a study of shared clonotypes between healthy human individuals. Germline V gene lookup returns CDR1 SGHNT and CDR2 YYREEE (reference sequence). The length of the CDR3 is 13 residues. Between the trimmed V and J ends, which lost 0 bases and 2 bases, there was a span of 5 bases. Assay: immunoSEQ multiplex PCR; the TCRdb copy retains only in-frame clones and omits some. The table records roughly 890,000 clones, 80% to 95% of them present only once. Terminally differentiated effector memory CD45RA+ cells were excluded by CCR7 positive selection of CD45RO-negative cells.

Sequencing was done on a sample of naive CD8+ T cells sorted from blood. This sequence joins TRBV5-4 and TRBJ2-5; no firm D call. The source of this sequence is a man aged 30 to 39 in good health. CDR3: CASSLGEQETQYF. DNA for the CDR3: TGTGCCAGCAGCTTGGGCGAGCAAGAGACCCAGTACTTC.